This TCR beta chain was captured in a study of T cell responses to AZD1222 COVID-19 vaccine. Turning to the study itself: Timing groups of about 4 and about 12 weeks for second doses were pooled. Notes on the study in general: No repertoire was sampled before or during the peak T cell response, only after it. Once two AZD1222 doses were given, Spike-specific TCR breadth and depth went up. Clonal diversity was possibly underestimated; the donors were predominantly white British and more often female.

Points on this clone: Its matching antigen is unknown.

The CDR3 runs to 14 residues. Germline V gives CDR1 SGHRS, CDR2 YFSETQ. V was cut by 6 bases and J by 1 base, with 12 bases left in between. Assay: immunoSEQ multiplex PCR; the TCRdb copy retains only in-frame clones and omits some. The top ten hold 1.9% of the sample, which has about 130,000 clones, 85% to 90% seen once. The genes are TRBV5-1 and TRBJ2-3; maybe TRBD1 (5 bases). This receptor was identified in an adult in good health. The material was peripheral blood, obtained on day 0 of AZD1222 vaccination. The chain's CDR3 is CASKKVGGTDTQYF. The DNA for the CDR3 is TGCGCCAGCAAGAAGGTAGGGGGCACAGATACGCAGTATTTT.